This TCR beta chain was sequenced in a study of cytomegalovirus exposure and HLA in healthy donors. The study, taken as a whole, reports: A later analysis found most CMV-associated TCR beta chains apparently HLA-restricted. Previous analysis showed most TCR beta V segments were productive about 90% or about 30% of the time. High sensitivity and specificity were reportedly achieved when the classifier diagnosed cytomegalovirus status.

Of note for this clone: Its antigen is not known.

60 Vbeta and 13 Jbeta primers were used in PCR. In the study's own analysis: In a later analysis, approximately 80 million unique TCR beta chains included roughly 11 million shared by two or more donors. Clones were sequenced by immunoSEQ multiplex PCR, and TCRdb holds only the in-frame ones, with some missing. That table supplies the V and J calls and clone size; D and trimming were determined from the DNA. The sample lists 150,000 to 180,000 clones; roughly 80% were seen once. The CDR3 runs to 13 residues. CDR1 and CDR2 (germline): SGHVS, FQNEAQ. V was cut by 2 bases and J by 5 bases, with 9 bases left in between.

This sequence joins TRBV7-8 and TRBJ2-5; the D is unclear. The sequenced material came from PBMCs. The receptor was derived from a man aged 30 to 39 in good health and CMV-seropositive. The CDR3: CASSLSGMETQYF. CDR3 nucleotides: TGTGCCAGCAGCTTATCAGGAATGGAGACCCAGTACTTC.